A single sample is the source of the 18 T cell receptor beta chains below, sequenced in a study of regulatory T cells in long-lasting Graves disease. TCR beta libraries were built with iRepertoire HTBI primers and Arm-PCR of CDR3 regions. TCRdb fed the multiplex PCR reads into MiXCR, producing one record per CDR3 protein. The table shows 350,000 to 500,000 distinct CDR3 sequences, with less than 15% occurring only once. The time point denotes: newly diagnosed GD, antithyroid drugs for less than 3 months. Making the TCR library involved RNA that had been extracted from PBMCs. This sample was shared with a second study, whose subject was T cells in Graves' hyperthyroidism and ophthalmopathy.

The sample in question was peripheral blood mononuclear cells (PBMCs), obtained at new diagnosis, from a patient treated with antithyroid drugs. These receptors were collected from a woman in her fifties or sixties with Graves disease.

This clonotype was observed many times. A much larger clonotype is one base distant, so this may be a read error. As DNA, the CDR3 is TGTGCCAGCAGCCCTAGCGGGAACTCCTACAATGAGCAGTTCTTC. The encoded protein is CASSPSGNSYNEQFF. V is TRBV5-4 and J is TRBJ2-1, with 9 nucleotides matching TRBD2. The CDR3 covers 15 residues. CDR1 and CDR2 (germline): SGHNT, YYREEE (reference sequence). Unmatched junction bases numbered 2, after V lost 4 bases and J lost 0 bases.

V gene TRBV20-1 combines with J gene TRBJ2-2, with TRBD2 matching over 9 bases. This CDR3 has 12 amino acids. The J segment lost 9 bases and the V segment lost 6 bases, leaving 5 bases of the junction unmatched. Germline assignment: CDR1 DFQATT and CDR2 SNEGSKA (reference sequence). CDR3 region: CSAKAGGRELFF. CDR3 in DNA: TGCAGTGCAAAAGCGGGAGGCCGGGAGCTGTTTTTT.

This clonotype was observed many times. The chain uses TRBV7-2 and TRBJ2-5; 8 positions match TRBD2. From germline, CDR1 is SGHTA and CDR2 FQGNSA. Losses at the gene ends were 9 bases for V and 2 bases for J; bases not matched to a gene: 8. The CDR3 has 14 amino acids. In DNA, the CDR3 is TGTGCCAGTTCCCCGGGAGGGCCGCAAGAGACCCAGTACTTC. This encodes CASSPGGPQETQYF.

This clonotype has at least ten counts. The CDR3 nucleotides read TGCGCCAGCAGTGAGTCGGGACAGCCTAATGAAAAACTGTTTTTT. This encodes CASSESGQPNEKLFF. The chain employs TRBV10-2 and TRBJ1-4, with 7 positions matching TRBD1. This CDR3 contains 15 residues. The V gene's germline CDR1 is WSHSY and CDR2 SAAADI. With 0 bases clipped from V and 3 bases from J, the junction kept 1 base outside the gene matches.

This clonotype was picked up many times. The chain uses TRBV5-1 and TRBJ1-1, with D possibly matching TRBD1 (6 bases). The CDR3 totals 15 residues. Trimming took 3 bases from V and 1 from J, leaving 13 bases between them. Germline loops: CDR1 SGHRS, CDR2 YFSETQ. As DNA, the CDR3 is TGCGCCAGCAGCTCATCTACGACAGGGAACACTGAAGCTTTCTTT. This encodes CASSSSTTGNTEAFF.

This chain joins TRBV4-1 and TRBJ2-3; the D gene could be TRBD1 or TRBD2 (6 bases each). V was pared by 3 bases and J by 4 bases, with 11 bases between. There are 14 residues in the CDR3. Germline V CDR1 and CDR2: MGHRA, YSYEKL. For the CDR3, the DNA is TGCGCCAGCAGCCATCCGGGGGCGGCAGATACGCAGTATTTT. Translated: CASSHPGAADTQYF.

This clonotype has a handful of counts. The chain carries TRBV3-1 and TRBJ2-1, with TRBD1 matching 7 bases. Germline-derived CDR1 and CDR2 are LGHDT and YNNKEL (reference sequence). The CDR3 is 15 residues long. The trim removed 6 bases at V and 2 bases at J, leaving 7 bases unmatched. The CDR3 loop is CASRPSGGTYNEQFF. In nucleotides, the CDR3 is TGTGCCAGCAGACCATCAGGGGGTACCTACAATGAGCAGTTCTTC.

This clonotype was seen ten or more times. CDR3 bases: TGTGCCTGGAGTCCCGGGGCCTCCTACAATGAGCAGTTCTTC. It specifies CAWSPGASYNEQFF. The chain recombines TRBV30 with TRBJ2-1; D could derive from TRBD1 or TRBD2 (5 bases each). CDR3 length: 14 residues. Germline V CDR1 and CDR2: GTSNPN, SVGIG (reference sequence). V lost 2 bases, J lost 0 bases, and 8 bases lay in between.

For this clonotype: This may arise from a read error, as a much more abundant clone is one base away. The chain recombines TRBV5-1 with TRBJ2-3, with D perhaps TRBD2 (5 bases). Per the germline V gene, CDR1 is SGHRS and CDR2 is YFSETQ. Trimming cost V 5 bases and J 4 bases, with 14 bases left between them. This CDR3 has 14 residues. The CDR3 sequence: CASRWWGSADTQYF. The CDR3 DNA follows: TGCGCCAGCAGGTGGTGGGGTAGCGCAGATACGCAGTATTTT.

This clonotype was counted a few times. A much larger clone lies one base from this, so it may be a read error. DNA of the CDR3: TGTGCCGGCAGTGCAGACAGGGCAAGGGCTAACTATGGCTACACCTTC. Amino acid sequence: CAGSADRARANYGYTF. The chain recombines TRBV2 with TRBJ1-2; 7 nucleotides align to TRBD1. The CDR3 length is 16 residues. Germline V lookup: CDR1 SNHLY, CDR2 FYNNEI.

V is TRBV20-1 and J is TRBJ2-7; 7 nucleotides agree with TRBD1. Germline V gene sequence: CDR1 DFQATT, CDR2 SNEGSKA (reference sequence). The CDR3 is 14 amino acids. V was clipped by 5 bases and J by 2 bases; unmatched bases: 9. The CDR3 coding sequence is TGCAGTGCTGGAGGTGGACAGGATCCCTACGAGCAGTACTTC. Its protein product is CSAGGGQDPYEQYF.

This clonotype was detected a few times. This chain links TRBV27 with TRBJ2-7; TRBD1 matches 10 bases. From germline, CDR1 is MNHEY and CDR2 SMNVEV (reference sequence). The CDR3 loop spans 16 amino acids. The V gene end was trimmed by 5 bases and the J gene end by 3 bases; junction bases not matched to a gene: 10. The CDR3 sequence: CASSPHPGTGVYEQYF. For the CDR3, the DNA is TGTGCCAGCAGTCCCCACCCGGGGACAGGGGTCTACGAGCAGTACTTC.

This clonotype appeared a few times. The chain combines TRBV6-9 with TRBJ2-1; D remains ambiguous. The CDR3 consists of 17 residues. Germline V gene lookup returns CDR1 MNHGY and CDR2 SVAAGI. V was pared by 2 bases and J by 5 bases, with 19 bases between. CDR3 protein: CASSYHASQAVNNEQFF. CDR3 DNA: TGTGCCAGCAGTTATCACGCCTCGCAAGCCGTCAACAATGAGCAGTTCTTC.

This clonotype has at least ten counts. This chain uses TRBV20-1 with TRBJ2-1; 14 nucleotides match TRBD2. The V and J ends lost 4 bases and 8 bases, in that order; junction bases with no gene match: 4. This CDR3 region has 14 residues. CDR1 DFQATT and CDR2 SNEGSKA come from the germline V gene (reference sequence). CDR3 in DNA: TGCAGTGCTAACCCGGGACTAGCGGGAGATGAGCAGTTCTTC. This codes for CSANPGLAGDEQFF.

This clonotype was observed a few times. This chain joins TRBV6-2 or TRBV6-3 and TRBJ1-1; D unclear. Germline-derived CDR1 and CDR2 are MNHEY and SVGEGT. CDR3 length: 12 residues. V lost 5 bases, J lost 3 bases, and 7 bases lay in between. In DNA, the CDR3 is TGTGCCAGCAGTGAGAGGTACACTGAAGCTTTCTTT. Amino acid sequence: CASSERYTEAFF.

This clonotype was observed a handful of times. This chain joins TRBV28 and TRBJ2-2; 10 bases map to TRBD1. The V gene's germline CDR1 is MDHEN and CDR2 SYDVKM. Unmatched junction bases numbered 9, after V lost 6 bases and J lost 8 bases. This CDR3 spans 15 amino acids. Here the CDR3 DNA reads TGTGCCAGCAGCGGGGACAGGGGTATTGTAGGGGAGCTGTTTTTT. Translation: CASSGDRGIVGELFF.

With regard to this clonotype: This may come from a read error, since a much larger clone is one base off. The V gene is TRBV27, the J gene TRBJ2-1; TRBD1 or TRBD2 may be the D gene (5 bases each). Germline V gives CDR1 MNHEY, CDR2 SMNVEV (reference sequence). V was cut by 1 base and J by 0 bases, with 19 bases left in between. This CDR3 is 19 amino acids long. The CDR3 protein is CASSLFGDLVGSSYNEQFF. DNA for the CDR3: TGTGCCAGCAGTTTATTTGGGGACCTAGTGGGGAGCTCCTACAATGAGCAGTTCTTC.

The V call is TRBV3-1, the J call TRBJ2-2; TRBD2 aligns across 8 bases. The germline V gene has CDR1 LGHDT and CDR2 YNNKEL (reference sequence). The CDR3 has 16 residues. V shed 0 bases, J shed 5 bases, and the junction held 5 bases outside the gene matches. DNA of the CDR3: TGTGCCAGCAGCCAAGAATGGGCGGGAGGAACCGGGGAGCTGTTTTTT. Translating it yields CASSQEWAGGTGELFF.